This T cell receptor beta chain was sequenced during a study of chemoradiotherapy in HPV16-positive cancers (dated by TCRdb to the early 2020s). About the study as a whole: Using functional T-cell assays on cells from two HPV16-positive patients, the researchers defined candidate HPV-specific T-cell clones and common TCR motifs. Whether T-cell immunity against the HPV oncoproteins E6 and E7 changes during chemoradiotherapy and whether survival is affected by this immunity were examined in the study. The candidate HPV-specific TCRs and motifs were subsequently tracked in TCR repertoires obtained from roughly 78 patients with HPV-related cancers. General study outcomes and caveats: Expansion of candidate HPV-specific clones and E7-related TCR motifs was observed in the tumor microenvironment during treatment, whereas no such expansion was observed for non-HPV-specific T cells. In HPV16-positive patients, expansion of HPV-responsive T cells during chemoradiotherapy was associated with improved recurrence-free survival. The functional definition of HPV-specific T cells was derived from only a couple of HPV16-positive patients, and the survival association was reported for HPV16-positive patients.

Receptors were amplified or captured by the immunoSEQ multiplex PCR assay. TCRdb took this table from immuneACCESS and kept in-frame rearrangements with V and J called. Such tables lack part of the clones; where checked against another copy, unresolved V genes explain under half of the gap, and the rest is unexplained. The sample includes approximately 3,500 clones, with around 86% observed a single time. Roughly 10% of the sample is held by the ten biggest clonotypes. Comment on this clone: Its antigen is unknown. Nothing much larger sits one base from this clone, and base qualities are not available.

Repertoires were sampled repeatedly over the course of chemoradiotherapy so that clonal expansion in the tumor microenvironment could be followed. The source was tumor tissue, collected from a patient who underwent chemoradiotherapy. The clonotype comes from a human donor with HPV-associated anogenital cancer.

The DNA reads TGTGCCAGCAGTCGGCGACAGGGCGAAAAACTGTTTTTT. Its protein is CASSRRQGEKLFF. The chain is encoded by TRBV11-2 joined to TRBJ1-4; TRBD1 fits 7 bases in the junction. The CDR3 sequence holds 13 residues, the cysteine and phenylalanine included. Only the CDR3 part of the read is kept: 39 bases, read in frame from the first base. The V end gives up 6 bases and the J end 8 bases, leaving 6 bases in the junction not matched to a gene. In the germline V gene, CDR1 corresponds to SGHAT and CDR2 to FQNNGV.